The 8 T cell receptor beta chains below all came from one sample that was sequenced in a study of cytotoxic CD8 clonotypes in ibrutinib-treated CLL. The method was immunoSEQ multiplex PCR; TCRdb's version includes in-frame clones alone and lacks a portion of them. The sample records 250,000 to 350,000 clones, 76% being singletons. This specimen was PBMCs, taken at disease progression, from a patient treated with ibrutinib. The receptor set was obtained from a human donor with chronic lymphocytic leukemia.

Written as DNA, the CDR3 is TGTGCCAGTAGTATTCTTAGTGCGGGAGGTTTCTCCTACGAGCAGTACTTC. Protein sequence: CASSILSAGGFSYEQYF. V is TRBV19 and J is TRBJ2-7; 8 positions match TRBD2. The V segment lost 3 bases and the J segment 0 bases; nucleotides outside the gene matches: 10. This CDR3 has 17 residues. Germline lookup yields CDR1 LNHDA and CDR2 SQIVND (reference sequence).

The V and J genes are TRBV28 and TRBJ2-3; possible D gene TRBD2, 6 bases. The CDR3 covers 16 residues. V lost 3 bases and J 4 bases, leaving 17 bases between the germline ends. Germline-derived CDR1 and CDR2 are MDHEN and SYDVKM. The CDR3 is CASSLRPGRRADTQYF. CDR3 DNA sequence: TGTGCCAGCAGTTTGAGGCCAGGTAGGAGGGCAGATACGCAGTATTTT.

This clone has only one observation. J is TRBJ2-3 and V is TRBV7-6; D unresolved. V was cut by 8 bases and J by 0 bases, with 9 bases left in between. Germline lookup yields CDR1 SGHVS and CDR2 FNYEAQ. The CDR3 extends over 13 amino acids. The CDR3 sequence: CASGPDSTDTQYF. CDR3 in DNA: TGTGCCAGCGGACCCGACAGCACAGATACGCAGTATTTT.

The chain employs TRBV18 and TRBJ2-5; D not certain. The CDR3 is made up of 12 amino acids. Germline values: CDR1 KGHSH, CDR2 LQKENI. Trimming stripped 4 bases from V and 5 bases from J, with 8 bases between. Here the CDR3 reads CASSLETETQYF. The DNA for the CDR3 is TGTGCCAGCTCACTCGAGACGGAGACCCAGTACTTC.

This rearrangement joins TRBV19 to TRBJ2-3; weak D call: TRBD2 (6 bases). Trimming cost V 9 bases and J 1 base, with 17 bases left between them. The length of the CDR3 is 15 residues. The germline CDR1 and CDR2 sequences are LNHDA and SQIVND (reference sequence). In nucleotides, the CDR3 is TGTGCCAGGGAGACGGGGGAGATGGGCACAGATACGCAGTATTTT. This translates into CARETGEMGTDTQYF. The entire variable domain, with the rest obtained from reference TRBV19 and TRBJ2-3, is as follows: DGGITQSPKYLFRKEGQNVTLSCEQNLNHDAMYWYRQDPGQGLRLIYYSQIVNDFQKGDIAEGYSVSREKKESFPLTVTSAQKNPTAFYLCARETGEMGTDTQYFGPGTRLTVL.

The CDR3 nucleotides are TGCGCCAGCAGCTTGACATTGGACAGCTCCTACGAGCAGTACTTC. Its translation is CASSLTLDSSYEQYF. The chain has TRBV5-1 and TRBJ2-7, with D perhaps TRBD1 (6 bases). Per the germline V gene, CDR1 is SGHRS and CDR2 is YFSETQ. The CDR3 covers 15 residues. Trimming stripped 1 base from V and 0 bases from J, with 11 bases between.

The CDR3 DNA sequence: TGCGCCAGCAGCCAAGTGAATCTGGTTAGCACAGATACGCAGTATTTT. Protein sequence: CASSQVNLVSTDTQYF. The chain carries TRBV4-1 and TRBJ2-3; no definite D call. The CDR3 covers 16 residues. V lost 1 base to trimming and J lost 0 bases, with 11 bases between them. Germline lookup yields CDR1 MGHRA and CDR2 YSYEKL.

The CDR3 DNA sequence: TGCGCCAGCAGCTTGGACCGCCCAGGGACCCAGTACTTC. Amino acid sequence: CASSLDRPGTQYF. This chain connects TRBV5-1 to TRBJ2-5; D call uncertain. Trimming shortened V by 0 bases and J by 7 bases, and 10 bases separated the two germline ends. Germline lookup yields CDR1 SGHRS and CDR2 YFSETQ. The CDR3 spans 13 residues.